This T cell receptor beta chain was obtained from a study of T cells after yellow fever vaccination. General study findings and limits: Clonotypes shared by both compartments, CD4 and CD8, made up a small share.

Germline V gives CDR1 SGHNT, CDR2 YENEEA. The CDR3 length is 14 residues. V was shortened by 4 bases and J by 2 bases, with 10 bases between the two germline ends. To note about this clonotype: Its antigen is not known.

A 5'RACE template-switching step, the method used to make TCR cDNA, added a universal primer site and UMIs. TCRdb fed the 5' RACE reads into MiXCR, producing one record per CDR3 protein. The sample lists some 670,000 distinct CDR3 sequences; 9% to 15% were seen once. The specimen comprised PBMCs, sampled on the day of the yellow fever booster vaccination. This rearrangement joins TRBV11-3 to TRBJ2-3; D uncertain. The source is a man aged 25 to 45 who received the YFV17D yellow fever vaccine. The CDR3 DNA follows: TGTGCCAGCAGCTCCCTTACCGACACAGATACGCAGTATTTT. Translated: CASSSLTDTDTQYF.